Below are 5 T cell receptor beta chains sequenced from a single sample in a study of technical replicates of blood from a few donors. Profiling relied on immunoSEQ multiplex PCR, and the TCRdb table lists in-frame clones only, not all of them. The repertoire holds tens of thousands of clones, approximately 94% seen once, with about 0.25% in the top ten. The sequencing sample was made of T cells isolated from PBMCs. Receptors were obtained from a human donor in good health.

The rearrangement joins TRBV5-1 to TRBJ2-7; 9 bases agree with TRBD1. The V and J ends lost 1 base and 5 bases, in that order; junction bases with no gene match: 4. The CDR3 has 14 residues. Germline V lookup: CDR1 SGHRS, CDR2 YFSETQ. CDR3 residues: CASSLNRGLDEQYF. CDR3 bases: TGCGCCAGCAGCTTGAACAGGGGGCTCGACGAGCAGTACTTC.

DNA of the CDR3: TGCAGCGTTGAAGTATGGGAGGGCCAAGAGACCCAGTACTTC. It specifies CSVEVWEGQETQYF. This sequence joins TRBV29-1 and TRBJ2-5, with 7 bases matching TRBD2. With 1 base clipped from V and 1 base from J, the junction kept 3 bases outside the gene matches. The length of the CDR3 is 14 residues. CDR1 is SQVTM and CDR2 is ANQGSEA in the germline V gene.

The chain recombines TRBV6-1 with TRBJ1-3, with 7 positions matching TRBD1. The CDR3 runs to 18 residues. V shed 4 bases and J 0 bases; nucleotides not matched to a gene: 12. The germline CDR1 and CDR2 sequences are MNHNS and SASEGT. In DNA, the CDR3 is TGTGCCAGCAGTGCCCCTCCCGGGACAGAAGACTCTGGAAACACCATATATTTT. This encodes CASSAPPGTEDSGNTIYF.

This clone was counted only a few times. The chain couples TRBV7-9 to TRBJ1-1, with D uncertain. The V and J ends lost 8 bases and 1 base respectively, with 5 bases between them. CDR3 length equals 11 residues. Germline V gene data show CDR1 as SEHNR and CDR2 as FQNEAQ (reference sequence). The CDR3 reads CASWANTEAFF. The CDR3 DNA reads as TGTGCCAGCTGGGCGAACACTGAAGCTTTCTTT.

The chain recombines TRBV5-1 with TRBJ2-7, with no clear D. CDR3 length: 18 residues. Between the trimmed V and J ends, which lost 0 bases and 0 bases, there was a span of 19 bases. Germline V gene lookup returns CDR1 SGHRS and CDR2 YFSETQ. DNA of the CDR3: TGCGCCAGCAGCTTGGGGCAGACTTCCACCCGTAGCTCCTACGAGCAGTACTTC. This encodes CASSLGQTSTRSSYEQYF.